A selection of T cell receptor beta chains follows, all from one sample in a study of T cells after yellow fever vaccination. TCRdb reanalysed the 5' RACE reads using MiXCR and keeps one entry per CDR3 protein. Among 500,000 to 650,000 distinct CDR3 sequences listed, about 13% were seen once. This specimen was PBMCs, taken on the day of the yellow fever booster vaccination. The source is a man under 40 who received the YFV17D yellow fever vaccine. The CDR3 runs from the conserved cysteine through the conserved F or W.

>TRBJ2-6|TRBV28
CASSFLTDVSGANVLTF
>TRBJ1-2|TRBV5-6
CASSLPGSTYGYTF
>TRBJ2-1|TRBV7-2
CASSSSRPRTEEQFF
>TRBJ2-5|TRBV6-5
CASSYASQPQETQYF
>TRBJ2-7|TRBV6-2/TRBV6-3
CASNQGYEQYF
>TRBJ2-5|TRBV20-1
CSAREPGARETQYF
>TRBJ2-2|TRBV5-1
CASRGGLDTGELFF
>TRBJ1-5|TRBV7-2
CASRLDGNQPQHF
>TRBJ2-2|TRBV9
CASSVQTTSGELFF
>TRBJ2-1|TRBV9
CASSVTRGLDEQFF
>TRBJ2-3|TRBV25-1
CASRQGISTDTQYF
>TRBJ1-2|TRBV5-1
CASSLITDNGYTF
>TRBJ2-7|TRBV2
CASILGLAALYEQYF
>TRBJ2-5|TRBV7-9
CASSLRQTQETQYF
>TRBJ2-2|TRBV5-8
CASSPGLLGYTGELFF
>TRBJ1-5|TRBV5-1
CASSLGDSIHQPQHF
>TRBJ2-2|TRBV3-1
CASSPRDTTGELFF
>TRBJ2-7|TRBV3-1
CASRRGSAYEQYF
>TRBJ2-5|TRBV23-1
CASSRRFGEETQYF
>TRBJ1-2|TRBV11-2
CASSLFVGGYGYTF
>TRBJ2-3|TRBV10-3
CAISVDPAGRSGDTQYF
>TRBJ2-3|TRBV5-1
CASSTRQGELAGESTHRNTQYF
>TRBJ2-5|TRBV7-8
CASSQGSLAQQETQYF
>TRBJ2-1|TRBV7-2
CASSGSGMEQFF
>TRBJ2-7|TRBV18
CASSPWEPSGKQYF
>TRBJ1-2|TRBV29-1
CSVFLIPYGYTF
>TRBJ1-6|TRBV6-5
CASSSSVSPLHF
>TRBJ2-7|TRBV30
CAWSVPGSSYEQYF
>TRBJ2-7|TRBV30
CAWTQTGLTYEQYF
>TRBJ1-2|TRBV20-1
CSARTGQLGNYGYTF
>TRBJ2-5|TRBV14
CASSRQHGVQTQYF
>TRBJ1-4|TRBV4-3
CASSQDHRIFNEKLFF
>TRBJ2-5|TRBV11-2
CASSLGLLGGWETQYF
>TRBJ2-5|TRBV12-3/TRBV12-4
CASSGSGTRGQETQYF
>TRBJ1-1|TRBV11-3
CASSLKGGYTEAFF
>TRBJ2-7|TRBV7-8
CASSLEGQAVEQYF
>TRBJ2-5|TRBV15
CATSRKFIAVRETQYF
>TRBJ2-1|TRBV5-1
CASSSGAGGPWDEQFF
>TRBJ2-1|TRBV5-4
CASSTARNYNEQFF
>TRBJ1-4|TRBV12-3/TRBV12-4
CASSRTGEGEKLFF
>TRBJ2-7|TRBV20-1
CSARVTSKTYEQYF
>TRBJ2-5|TRBV6-5
CASSWSRDSVAYQETQYF